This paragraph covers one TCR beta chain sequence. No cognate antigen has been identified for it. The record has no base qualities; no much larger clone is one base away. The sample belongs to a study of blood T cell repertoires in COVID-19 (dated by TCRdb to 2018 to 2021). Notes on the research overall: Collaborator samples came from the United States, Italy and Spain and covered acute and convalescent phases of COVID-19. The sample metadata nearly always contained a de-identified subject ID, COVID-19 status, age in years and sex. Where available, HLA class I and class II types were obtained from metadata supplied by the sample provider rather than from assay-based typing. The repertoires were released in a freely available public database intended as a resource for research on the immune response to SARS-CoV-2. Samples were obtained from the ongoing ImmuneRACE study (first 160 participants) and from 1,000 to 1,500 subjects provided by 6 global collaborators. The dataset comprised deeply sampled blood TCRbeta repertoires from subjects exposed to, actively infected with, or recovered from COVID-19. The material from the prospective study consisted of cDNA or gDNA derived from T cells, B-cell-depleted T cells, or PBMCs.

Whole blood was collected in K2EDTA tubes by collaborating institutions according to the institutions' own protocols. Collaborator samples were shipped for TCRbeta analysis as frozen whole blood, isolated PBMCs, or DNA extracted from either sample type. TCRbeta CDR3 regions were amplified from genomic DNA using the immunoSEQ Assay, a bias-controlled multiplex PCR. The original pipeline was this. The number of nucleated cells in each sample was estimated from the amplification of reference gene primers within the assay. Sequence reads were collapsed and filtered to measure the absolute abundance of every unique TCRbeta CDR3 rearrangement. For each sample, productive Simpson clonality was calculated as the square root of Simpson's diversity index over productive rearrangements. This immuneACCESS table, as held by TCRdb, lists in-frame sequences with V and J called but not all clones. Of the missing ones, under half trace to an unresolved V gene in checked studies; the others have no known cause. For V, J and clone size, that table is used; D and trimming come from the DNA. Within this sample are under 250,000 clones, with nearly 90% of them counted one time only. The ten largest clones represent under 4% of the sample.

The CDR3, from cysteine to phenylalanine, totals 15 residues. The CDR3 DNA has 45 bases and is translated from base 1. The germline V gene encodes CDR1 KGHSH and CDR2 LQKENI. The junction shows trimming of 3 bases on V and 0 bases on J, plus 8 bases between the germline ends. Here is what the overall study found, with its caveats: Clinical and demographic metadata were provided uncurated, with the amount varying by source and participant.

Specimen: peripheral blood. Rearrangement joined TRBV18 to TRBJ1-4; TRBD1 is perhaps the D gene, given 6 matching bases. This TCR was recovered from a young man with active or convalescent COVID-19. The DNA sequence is TGTGCCAGCTCACCCGGGGGGCCAACTAATGAAAAACTGTTTTTT. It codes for CASSPGGPTNEKLFF.